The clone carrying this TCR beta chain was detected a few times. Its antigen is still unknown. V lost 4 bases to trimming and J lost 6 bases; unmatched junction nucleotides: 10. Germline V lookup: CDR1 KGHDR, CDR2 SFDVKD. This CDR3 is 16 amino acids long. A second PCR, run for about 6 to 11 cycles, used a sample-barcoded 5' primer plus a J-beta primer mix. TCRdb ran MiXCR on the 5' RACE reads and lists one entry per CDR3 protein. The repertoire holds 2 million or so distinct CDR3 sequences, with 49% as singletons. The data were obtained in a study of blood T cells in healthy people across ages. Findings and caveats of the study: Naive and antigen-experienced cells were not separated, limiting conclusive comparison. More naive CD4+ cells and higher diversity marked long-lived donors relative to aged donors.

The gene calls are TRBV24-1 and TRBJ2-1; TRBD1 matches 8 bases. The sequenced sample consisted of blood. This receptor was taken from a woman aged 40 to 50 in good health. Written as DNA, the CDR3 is TGTGCCACCAGTGAGGCCGGGACAGGAGTCCGCAATGAGCAGTTCTTC. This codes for CATSEAGTGVRNEQFF.